A single sample gave rise to the 20 T cell receptor beta chains below, sequenced in a study of blood T cell repertoires in COVID-19. Repertoires were generated with immunoSEQ multiplex PCR, while TCRdb's copy carries only in-frame clones and drops some. The sample records 120,000 to 150,000 clones, about nine tenths being singletons. The material sequenced was peripheral blood. The receptors come from a human donor in a cohort sampled during active COVID-19.

The V and J genes are TRBV5-1 and TRBJ2-7, with 10 bases that match TRBD1. Germline lookup yields CDR1 SGHRS and CDR2 YFSETQ. The CDR3 covers 19 residues. Trimming took 1 base from V and 0 from J; bases not matched to a gene: 13. The CDR3 DNA reads as TGCGCCAGCAGCTTGACTAAGACCGGAGACAGGGGGCTCTCCTACGAGCAGTACTTC. It is translated as CASSLTKTGDRGLSYEQYF.

The chain joins TRBV4-2 to TRBJ1-1; 8 nucleotides line up with TRBD1. This CDR3 has 16 residues. Germline V lookup: CDR1 LGHNA, CDR2 YNFKEQ. With V trimmed by 4 bases and J by 5 bases, 12 bases remained unmatched. The CDR3 protein is CASSPGRGRGETEAFF. Here the CDR3 DNA reads TGTGCCAGCAGCCCGGGCAGGGGGCGTGGGGAAACTGAAGCTTTCTTT.

The rearrangement uses TRBV6-5 and TRBJ1-2, with TRBD1 identical over 7 bases. The CDR3 loop spans 14 amino acids. The J segment lost 3 bases and the V segment lost 7 bases, leaving 8 bases of the junction unmatched. Per germline, CDR1 MNHEY and CDR2 SVGAGI. The CDR3 region has the DNA TGTGCCAGCAAACTCCGGGACAGCTACTATGGCTACACCTTC. Its protein product is CASKLRDSYYGYTF.

Only one count was recorded for this clone. The V and J genes are TRBV2 and TRBJ2-7; D remains unclear. The germline CDR1 and CDR2 sequences are SNHLY and FYNNEI. The ends were cut back, 1 base at V and 5 bases at J, with 15 bases in the middle. The CDR3 consists of 15 residues. The CDR3 reads CASSEGPLARNEQYF. The CDR3 bases are TGTGCCAGCAGTGAAGGCCCGCTGGCGAGGAACGAGCAGTACTTC. The variable domain in full, completed from reference TRBV2 and TRBJ2-7, reads EPEVTQTPSHQVTQMGQEVILRCVPISNHLYFYWYRQILGQKVEFLVSFYNNEISEKSEIFDDQFSVERPDGSNFTLKIRSTKLEDSAMYFCASSEGPLARNEQYFGPGTRLTVT.

CDR3 DNA sequence: TGTGCCAGCAGCTTAGCCGGACTAGCGGGGGGGACGCAGTATTTT. Translated, it gives CASSLAGLAGGTQYF. V is TRBV7-2 and J is TRBJ2-3; 15 nucleotides align to TRBD2. Unmatched junction bases numbered 1, after V lost 0 bases and J lost 9 bases. This CDR3 has 15 residues. Germline CDR1 and CDR2: SGHTA and FQGNSA.

This sequence joins TRBV6-5 and TRBJ1-2, with D uncertain. The CDR3 is made up of 12 amino acids. CDR1 and CDR2 from the germline V gene are MNHEY and SVGAGI. V shed 7 bases and J shed 3 bases, with 9 bases lying between them. The CDR3 DNA is TGTGCCAGCAATTCGGGTTACTATGGCTACACCTTC. Residues: CASNSGYYGYTF.

This sequence joins TRBV29-1 and TRBJ2-3, with TRBD2 matching 10 bases. CDR1 SQVTM and CDR2 ANQGSEA come from the germline V gene. With 6 bases clipped from V and 1 base from J, the junction kept 4 bases outside the gene matches. The CDR3 is made up of 14 amino acids. This CDR3 reads CSVVGLAGTDTQYF. In DNA, the CDR3 is TGCAGCGTAGTAGGACTAGCGGGCACAGATACGCAGTATTTT.

V gene TRBV19 combines with J gene TRBJ2-1, with 7 nucleotides matching TRBD2. The CDR3 consists of 15 residues. The J segment lost 4 bases and the V segment lost 6 bases, leaving 9 bases of the junction unmatched. CDR1 and CDR2 (germline): LNHDA, SQIVND (reference sequence). CDR3 DNA: TGTGCCAGTAGGGGGGGAGGGGTGCGATACAATGAGCAGTTCTTC. This translates into CASRGGGVRYNEQFF.

This clone was seen only once. The rearrangement links TRBV7-9 to TRBJ2-4, with TRBD2 identical over 9 bases. CDR3 length: 15 residues. Looked up from germline, CDR1 is SEHNR and CDR2 is FQNEAQ (reference sequence). V shed 7 bases and J 5 bases; nucleotides not matched to a gene: 9. Here the CDR3 DNA reads TGTGCCAGCACCATCGGAGGGACTAGCCAAAACATTCAGTACTTC. This sequence encodes CASTIGGTSQNIQYF.

The chain uses TRBV7-2 and TRBJ1-5; TRBD1 might be the D (6 bases). This CDR3 has 14 residues. Trimming took 6 bases from V and 4 from J, leaving 13 bases between them. CDR1 is SGHTA and CDR2 is FQGNSA in the germline V gene. The CDR3 reads CASRPAGANQPQHF. The CDR3 bases are TGTGCCAGCAGACCCGCAGGGGCAAATCAGCCCCAGCATTTT.

V usage is TRBV5-3 and J usage is TRBJ1-3; D possibly corresponds to TRBD1 (6 bases). TRBV5-3 is known as an ORF, though its function is uncertain. CDR3 length: 18 amino acids. V was shortened by 0 bases and J by 2 bases, with 18 bases between the two germline ends. The CDR3 coding sequence is TGTGCCAGAAGCTTGGGTAATAAAACAGGGTACCCTGGAAACACCATATATTTT. Encoded protein: CARSLGNKTGYPGNTIYF.

This chain links TRBV5-1 with TRBJ2-2; 7 nucleotides agree with TRBD1. CDR1 and CDR2 (germline): SGHRS, YFSETQ. The V segment lost 7 bases and the J segment 7 bases; nucleotides outside the gene matches: 13. The CDR3 loop spans 15 amino acids. The CDR3 bases are TGCGCCAGCGGGACCGGGACAGACATTATCGGGGAGCTGTTTTTT. As protein: CASGTGTDIIGELFF.

The chain carries TRBV7-2 and TRBJ2-5; maybe TRBD2 (5 bases). V lost 1 base and J 7 bases, leaving 16 bases between the germline ends. This CDR3 contains 15 residues. Germline lookup yields CDR1 SGHTA and CDR2 FQGNSA. The CDR3 is CASSLGSPAGGTQYF. As DNA, the CDR3 is TGTGCCAGCAGCTTAGGTTCCCCCGCGGGTGGGACCCAGTACTTC.

This clone is a singleton in its sample. The V gene is TRBV5-1, the J gene TRBJ1-6, with D possibly matching TRBD1 (6 bases). This CDR3 is built from 16 residues. Germline loops: CDR1 SGHRS, CDR2 YFSETQ. The V end was cut by 0 bases, the J end by 4 bases, with 11 bases between. For the CDR3, the DNA is TGCGCCAGCAGCTTGGCCGGACAGAAATATAATTCACCCCTCCACTTT. This translates into CASSLAGQKYNSPLHF.

The J gene is TRBJ2-7, the V gene TRBV27, with a weak D call TRBD2 (6 bases). With 4 bases removed from V and 2 bases from J, the gap between germline ends came to 15 bases. The CDR3 has 15 amino acids. Germline values: CDR1 MNHEY, CDR2 SMNVEV (reference sequence). CDR3 nucleotide sequence: TGTGCCAGCAGTTCGATAAGCGGGCGGACCTACGAGCAGTACTTC. This encodes CASSSISGRTYEQYF.

This clone was seen once. The rearrangement joins TRBV19 to TRBJ2-7; TRBD1 might be the D (7 bases). The CDR3 loop spans 14 amino acids. Germline loops: CDR1 LNHDA, CDR2 SQIVND (reference sequence). Trimming left V 5 bases short and J 6 bases short, with 17 bases between. The chain's CDR3 is CASSYAGGTGEQYF. CDR3 in DNA: TGTGCCAGTAGTTACGCAGGGGGGACGGGCGAGCAGTACTTC. Drawing the rest from reference TRBV19 and TRBJ2-7, the complete variable domain is DGGITQSPKYLFRKEGQNVTLSCEQNLNHDAMYWYRQDPGQGLRLIYYSQIVNDFQKGDIAEGYSVSREKKESFPLTVTSAQKNPTAFYLCASSYAGGTGEQYFGPGTRLTVT.

In DNA form, the CDR3 reads TGTGCCAGCAGCTTGACGGGGGGGTACGAGCAGTACTTC. Translating gives CASSLTGGYEQYF. The chain couples TRBV5-4 to TRBJ2-7; 8 bases align to TRBD2. The CDR3 spans 13 residues. Germline values: CDR1 SGHNT, CDR2 YYREEE (reference sequence). V was clipped by 1 base and J by 4 bases; unmatched bases: 1.

This chain uses TRBV12-3 or TRBV12-4 with TRBJ2-5; 7 bases fit TRBD1. Trimming at V came to 5 bases and at J to 7 bases, leaving 7 bases not matched to a gene. CDR3 size: 13 residues. The CDR3 here is CASSLRGSGTQYF. CDR3 coding DNA: TGTGCCAGCAGTCTCAGGGGGTCGGGGACCCAGTACTTC.

The chain joins TRBV11-2 to TRBJ1-1; no firm D call. CDR1 and CDR2 (germline): SGHAT, FQNNGV. This CDR3 has 15 amino acids. The V end lost 0 bases, the J end lost 5 bases, and 13 bases lay between the germline ends. The CDR3 bases are TGTGCCAGCAGCTTAGATATGGCGGGAAGTACTGAAGCTTTCTTT. Amino acid sequence: CASSLDMAGSTEAFF.

The sample holds one count of this clone. The rearrangement links TRBV18 to TRBJ2-7, with a tentative D call TRBD1 (6 bases). V shed 3 bases and J shed 7 bases, with 13 bases lying between them. CDR1 is KGHSH and CDR2 is LQKENI in the germline V gene. CDR3 length equals 13 residues. The CDR3 sequence is CASSPGTLGEQYF. CDR3 DNA sequence: TGTGCCAGCTCACCCGGGACACTGGGGGAGCAGTACTTC.